This paragraph reports one T cell receptor (beta chain). Method: immunoSEQ multiplex PCR; TCRdb's copy keeps in-frame clones and lacks some. The table shows roughly 570,000 clones, with about 89% occurring only once. This record belongs to a study of blood T cell repertoires in COVID-19. Background on the study: The cDNA or gDNA used as material had been derived from T cells, B-cell-depleted T cells, or PBMCs.

Patients of the Seattle cohort, enrolled during active infection, were followed longitudinally. The sequenced material came from peripheral blood. The receptor comes from a woman aged 50 to 65 with COVID-19, enrolled during active disease.

The CDR3 loop is CASSKRTGKAGNTIYF. The DNA of the CDR3 is TGTGCCAGCAGCAAGAGGACAGGGAAAGCTGGAAACACCATATATTTT. The chain recombines TRBV25-1 with TRBJ1-3; 8 bases agree with TRBD1. Losses at the gene ends were 6 bases for V and 2 bases for J; bases not matched to a gene: 9. The V gene's germline CDR1 is MGHDK and CDR2 SYGVNS. The CDR3 consists of 16 residues.